The next 10 T cell receptor beta chains were all read from a single sample in a study of T cell repertoires in cytomegalovirus infection. TCRdb analysed the reads with MiXCR anew, one entry per CDR3 protein. This repertoire shows a few hundred thousand distinct CDR3 sequences, about 39% found once; its top ten account for 48%. For these TCRs, the target antigens are not known. The sample was cultured PBMCs, taken from culture after CMV antigen stimulation. Every receptor here comes from a human donor in good health (CMV status not recorded). Some clones in this sample may be carry-over from other donors' samples.

CDR3 DNA sequence: TGTGCCAGCAGCTTAGATGGGGGAGCGTCCGTAGATACGCAGTATTTT. It specifies CASSLDGGASVDTQYF. The rearrangement joins TRBV11-3 to TRBJ2-3; D might be TRBD1 or TRBD2, each matching 5 bases. This CDR3 is built from 16 residues. Germline V CDR1 and CDR2: SGHNT, YENEEA. The germline V and J ends were trimmed by 0 bases and 5 bases, with 15 bases remaining between them.

The chain combines TRBV7-6 with TRBJ2-7; D unresolved. Trimming pared 3 bases from V and 0 bases from J, leaving 9 bases between. The CDR3 loop spans 14 amino acids. Germline loops: CDR1 SGHVS, CDR2 FNYEAQ. Here the CDR3 reads CASSLRSSSYEQYF. The DNA for the CDR3 is TGTGCCAGCAGCTTGCGAAGCAGCTCCTACGAGCAGTACTTC.

The chain recombines TRBV10-3 with TRBJ2-2; 7 nucleotides match TRBD2. V shed 6 bases, J shed 7 bases, and the junction held 5 bases outside the gene matches. CDR1 is ENHRY and CDR2 is SYGVKD in the germline V gene. The CDR3 has 13 amino acids. DNA for the CDR3: TGTGCCATCAGCCGCGGGGGAGGCGGGGAGCTGTTTTTT. Amino acids: CAISRGGGGELFF.

This chain uses TRBV7-2 with TRBJ2-5, with D perhaps matching TRBD1 (6 bases). Germline V lookup: CDR1 SGHTA, CDR2 FQGNSA. This CDR3 is 14 amino acids long. V lost 5 bases and J lost 3, with 13 bases in between. DNA for the CDR3: TGTGCCAGCAGCCTTGGCCGGACAGAAGAGACCCAGTACTTC. It specifies CASSLGRTEETQYF. Using reference TRBV7-2 and TRBJ2-5 for the parts outside the CDR3, the full variable domain is GAGVSQSPSNKVTEKGKDVELRCDPISGHTALYWYRQSLGQGLEFLIYFQGNSAPDKSGLPSDRFSAERTGGSVSTLTIQRTQQEDSAVYLCASSLGRTEETQYFGPGTRLLVL.

V gene TRBV6-6 combines with J gene TRBJ2-5, with unresolved D. This CDR3 is built from 18 residues. The germline CDR1 and CDR2 sequences are MNHNY and SVGAGI (reference sequence). Trimming removed 2 bases from V and 2 bases from J, with 21 bases in between. The DNA for the CDR3 is TGTGCCAGCAGTTACCTAATCCATAAACCAGAACCACAAGAGACCCAGTACTTC. It yields the protein CASSYLIHKPEPQETQYF.

This clonotype was observed a few times. J is TRBJ2-1 and V is TRBV7-9, with 15 bases fitting TRBD2. The CDR3 is 17 residues long. CDR1 and CDR2 (germline): SEHNR, FQNEAQ (reference sequence). The V segment lost 4 bases and the J segment 6 bases; nucleotides outside the gene matches: 7. CDR3 in DNA: TGTGCCAGCAGCTCCAGCCCGGGACTAGCGGGGGGCAATGAGCAGTTCTTC. Its protein product is CASSSSPGLAGGNEQFF.

In this sample, this clonotype turned up a few times. The chain uses TRBV7-2 and TRBJ2-1, with 12 bases that match TRBD2. V lost 7 bases to trimming and J lost 4 bases; unmatched junction nucleotides: 5. Germline CDR1 reads SGHTA; CDR2 reads FQGNSA. The CDR3 length is 15 residues. CDR3 coding DNA: TGTGCCAGCAAAGACGGGACTAGCGGGTACAATGAGCAGTTCTTC. Its translation: CASKDGTSGYNEQFF.

The gene calls are TRBV6-5 and TRBJ2-5; 7 bases agree with TRBD2. The CDR3 extends over 14 amino acids. From germline, CDR1 is MNHEY and CDR2 SVGAGI. V was pared by 5 bases and J by 5 bases, with 8 bases of the junction left unmatched. CDR3 loop: CASSRTGGVETQYF. The CDR3 DNA reads as TGTGCCAGCAGTAGAACGGGGGGTGTGGAGACCCAGTACTTC.

The chain is built from TRBV7-2 and TRBJ1-5, with D hard to call. The V and J ends lost 5 bases and 8 bases respectively, with 10 bases between them. From germline, CDR1 is SGHTA and CDR2 FQGNSA. This CDR3 has 12 amino acids. The CDR3 DNA follows: TGTGCCAGCAGCCCGTCCGGGGAGCCCCAGCATTTT. Amino acids: CASSPSGEPQHF.

A few counts support this clonotype. The chain combines TRBV12-3 or TRBV12-4 with TRBJ2-7, with 7 bases identical to TRBD1. The CDR3 contains 13 residues. Trimming cost V 10 bases and J 2 bases; bases outside gene matches: 8. CDR3 DNA sequence: TGTGCCACCGCTCGGGGACAGCCCTACGAGCAGTACTTC. This gives the protein CATARGQPYEQYF.